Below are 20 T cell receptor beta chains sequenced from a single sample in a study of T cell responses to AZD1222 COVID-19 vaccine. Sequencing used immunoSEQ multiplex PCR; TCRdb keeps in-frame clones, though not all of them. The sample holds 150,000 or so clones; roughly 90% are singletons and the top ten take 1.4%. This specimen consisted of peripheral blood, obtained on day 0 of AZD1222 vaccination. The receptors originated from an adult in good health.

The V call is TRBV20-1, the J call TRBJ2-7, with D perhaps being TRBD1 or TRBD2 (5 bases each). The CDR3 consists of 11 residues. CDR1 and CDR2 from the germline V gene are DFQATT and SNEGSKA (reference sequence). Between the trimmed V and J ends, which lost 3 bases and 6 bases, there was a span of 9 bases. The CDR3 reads CSASRGGEQYF. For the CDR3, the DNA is TGCAGTGCTAGTCGGGGCGGCGAGCAGTACTTC.

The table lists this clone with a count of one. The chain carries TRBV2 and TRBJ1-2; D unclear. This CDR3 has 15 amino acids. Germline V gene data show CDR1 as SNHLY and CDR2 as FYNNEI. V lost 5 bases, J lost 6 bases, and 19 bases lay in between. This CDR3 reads CASSLNRGGWDGYTF. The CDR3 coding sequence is TGTGCCAGCAGTCTAAACCGGGGAGGGTGGGATGGCTACACCTTC. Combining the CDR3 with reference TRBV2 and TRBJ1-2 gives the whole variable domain EPEVTQTPSHQVTQMGQEVILRCVPISNHLYFYWYRQILGQKVEFLVSFYNNEISEKSEIFDDQFSVERPDGSNFTLKIRSTKLEDSAMYFCASSLNRGGWDGYTFGSGTRLTVV.

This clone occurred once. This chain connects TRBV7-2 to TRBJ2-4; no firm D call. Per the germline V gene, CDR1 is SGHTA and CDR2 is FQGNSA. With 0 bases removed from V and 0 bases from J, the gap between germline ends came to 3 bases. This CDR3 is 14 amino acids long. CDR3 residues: CASSLAVAKNIQYF. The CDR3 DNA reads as TGTGCCAGCAGCTTAGCGGTAGCCAAAAACATTCAGTACTTC.

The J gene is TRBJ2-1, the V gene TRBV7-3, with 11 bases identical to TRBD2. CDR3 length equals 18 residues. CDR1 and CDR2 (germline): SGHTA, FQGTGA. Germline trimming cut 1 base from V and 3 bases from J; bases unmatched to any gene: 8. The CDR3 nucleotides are TGTGCCAGCAGCTTAAAAGGATCTAGCGGGAGGCTCTACAATGAGCAGTTCTTC. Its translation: CASSLKGSSGRLYNEQFF.

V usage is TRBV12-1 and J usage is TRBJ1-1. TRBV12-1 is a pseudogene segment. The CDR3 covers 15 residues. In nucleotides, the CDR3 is TGTGCCAGCAGTCTCGACCTCCCCATGAACACTGAAGCTTTCTTT. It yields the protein CASSLDLPMNTEAFF.

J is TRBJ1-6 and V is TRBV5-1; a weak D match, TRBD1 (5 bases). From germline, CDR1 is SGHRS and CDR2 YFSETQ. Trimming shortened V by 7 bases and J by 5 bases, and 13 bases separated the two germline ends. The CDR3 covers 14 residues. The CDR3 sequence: CASAMTENNSPLHF. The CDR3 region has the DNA TGCGCCAGCGCAATGACAGAAAATAATTCACCCCTCCACTTT.

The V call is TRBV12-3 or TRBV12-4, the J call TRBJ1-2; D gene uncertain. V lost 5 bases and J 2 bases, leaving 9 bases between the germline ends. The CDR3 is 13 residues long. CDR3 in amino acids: CASSVHENYGYTF. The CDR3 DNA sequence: TGTGCCAGCAGTGTACATGAAAACTATGGCTACACCTTC.

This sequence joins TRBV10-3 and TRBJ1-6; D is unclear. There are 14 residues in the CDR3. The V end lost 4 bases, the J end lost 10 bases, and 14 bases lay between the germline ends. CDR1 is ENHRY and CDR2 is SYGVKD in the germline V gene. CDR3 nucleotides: TGTGCCATCAGTGTGGGTCACCCGGGCTCACCCCTCCACTTT. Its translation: CAISVGHPGSPLHF.

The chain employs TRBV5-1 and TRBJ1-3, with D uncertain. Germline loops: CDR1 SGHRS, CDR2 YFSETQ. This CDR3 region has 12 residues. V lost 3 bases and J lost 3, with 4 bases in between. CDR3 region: CASSSDGNTIYF. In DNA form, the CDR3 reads TGCGCCAGCAGCTCGGATGGAAACACCATATATTTT. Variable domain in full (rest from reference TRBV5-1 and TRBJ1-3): KAGVTQTPRYLIKTRGQQVTLSCSPISGHRSVSWYQQTPGQGLQFLFEYFSETQRNKGNFPGRFSGRQFSNSRSEMNVSTLELGDSALYLCASSSDGNTIYFGEGSWLTVV.

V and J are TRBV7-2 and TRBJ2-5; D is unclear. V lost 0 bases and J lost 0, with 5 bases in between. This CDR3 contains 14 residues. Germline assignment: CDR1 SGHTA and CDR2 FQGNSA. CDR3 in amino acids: CASSLAVYQETQYF. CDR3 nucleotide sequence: TGTGCCAGCAGCTTAGCAGTTTACCAAGAGACCCAGTACTTC. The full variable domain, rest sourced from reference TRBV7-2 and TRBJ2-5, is GAGVSQSPSNKVTEKGKDVELRCDPISGHTALYWYRQSLGQGLEFLIYFQGNSAPDKSGLPSDRFSAERTGGSVSTLTIQRTQQEDSAVYLCASSLAVYQETQYFGPGTRLLVL.

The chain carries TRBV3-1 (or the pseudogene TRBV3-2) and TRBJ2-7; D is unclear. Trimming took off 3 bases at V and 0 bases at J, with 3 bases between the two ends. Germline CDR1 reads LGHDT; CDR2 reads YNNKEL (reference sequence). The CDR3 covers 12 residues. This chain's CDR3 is CASSQSSYEQYF. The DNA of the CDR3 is TGTGCCAGCAGCCAGAGCTCCTACGAGCAGTACTTC.

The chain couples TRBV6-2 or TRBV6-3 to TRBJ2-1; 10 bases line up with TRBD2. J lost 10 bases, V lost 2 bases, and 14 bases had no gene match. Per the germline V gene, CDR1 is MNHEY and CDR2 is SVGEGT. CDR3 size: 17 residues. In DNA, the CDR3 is TGTGCCAGCAGTTACCCCTACCACAGCGGGAGGGCCTTGGAGCAGTTCTTC. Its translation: CASSYPYHSGRALEQFF.

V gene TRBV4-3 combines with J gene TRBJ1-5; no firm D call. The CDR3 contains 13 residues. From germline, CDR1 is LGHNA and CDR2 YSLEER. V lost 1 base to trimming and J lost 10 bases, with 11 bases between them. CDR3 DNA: TGCGCCAGCAGCCAAGGTGGACCCGCTCCCCAGCATTTT. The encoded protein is CASSQGGPAPQHF.

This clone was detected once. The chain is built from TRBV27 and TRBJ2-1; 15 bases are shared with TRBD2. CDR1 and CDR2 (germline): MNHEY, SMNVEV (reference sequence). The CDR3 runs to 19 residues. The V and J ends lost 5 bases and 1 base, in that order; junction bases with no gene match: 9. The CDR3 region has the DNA TGTGCCAGCAGTCGAGGACTAGCGGGAGGGCCGAGTTCCTACAATGAGCAGTTCTTC. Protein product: CASSRGLAGGPSSYNEQFF.

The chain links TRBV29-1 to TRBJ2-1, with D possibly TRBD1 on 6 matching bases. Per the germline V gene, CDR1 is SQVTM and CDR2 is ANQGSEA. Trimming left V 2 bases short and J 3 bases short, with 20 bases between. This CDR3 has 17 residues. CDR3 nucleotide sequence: TGCAGCGTTGAAACGATCCAGGGGTTTGAACTCTACAATGAGCAGTTCTTC. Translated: CSVETIQGFELYNEQFF.

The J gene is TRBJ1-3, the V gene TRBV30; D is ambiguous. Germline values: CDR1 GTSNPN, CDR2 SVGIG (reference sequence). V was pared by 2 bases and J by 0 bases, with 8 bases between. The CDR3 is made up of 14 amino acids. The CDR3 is CAWSTESSGNTIYF. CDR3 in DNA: TGTGCCTGGAGTACGGAGAGCTCTGGAAACACCATATATTTT.

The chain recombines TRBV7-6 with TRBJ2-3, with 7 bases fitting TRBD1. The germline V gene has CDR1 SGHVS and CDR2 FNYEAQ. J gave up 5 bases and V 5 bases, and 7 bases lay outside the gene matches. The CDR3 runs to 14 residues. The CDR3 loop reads CASSPMTGRDTQYF. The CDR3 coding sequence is TGTGCCAGCAGCCCCATGACAGGGAGAGATACGCAGTATTTT.

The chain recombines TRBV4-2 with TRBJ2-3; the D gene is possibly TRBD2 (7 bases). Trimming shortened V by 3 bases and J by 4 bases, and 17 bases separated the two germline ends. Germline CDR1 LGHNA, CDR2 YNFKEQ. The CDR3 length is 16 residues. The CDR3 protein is CASSQEGGAGSDTQYF. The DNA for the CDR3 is TGTGCCAGCAGCCAGGAGGGGGGGGCCGGATCAGATACGCAGTATTTT.

CDR3: CASSQDFNGEQYF. CDR3 DNA sequence: TGTGCCAGCAGCCAAGATTTTAACGGGGAGCAGTACTTC. The chain carries TRBV3-1 (or the pseudogene TRBV3-2) and TRBJ2-7; D ambiguous. V was shortened by 0 bases and J by 7 bases, with 10 bases between the two germline ends. This CDR3 spans 13 amino acids. Germline-derived CDR1 and CDR2 are LGHDT and YNNKEL (reference sequence).

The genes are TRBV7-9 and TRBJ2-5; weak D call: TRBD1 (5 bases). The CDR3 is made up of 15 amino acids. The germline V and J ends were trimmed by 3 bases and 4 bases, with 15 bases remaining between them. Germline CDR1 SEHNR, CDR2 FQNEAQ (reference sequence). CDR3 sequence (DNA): TGTGCCAGCAGCTTCCCCTCCTCAGGGCGAGAGACCCAGTACTTC. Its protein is CASSFPSSGRETQYF.